A single sample gave rise to the 2 T cell receptor beta chains below, sequenced in a study of T-cell memory formation after mild COVID-19. TCRdb passed the 5' RACE reads through MiXCR, listing each CDR3 protein once. The sample carries about 340,000 distinct CDR3 sequences, around an eighth recorded once. Source material: PBMCs or a T cell subset sorted from them (not recorded which). The origin of the receptors is a man aged 18 to 35 who had mild COVID-19 (a few samples of this study predate the infection). Cell type and time point are not known.

This clonotype was counted only a few times. CDR3 sequence: CASSTDRVRGYTF. For the CDR3, the DNA is TGTGCCAGCAGTACCGACAGGGTGCGTGGCTACACCTTC. The chain is built from TRBV12-3 or TRBV12-4 and TRBJ1-2; 7 nucleotides align to TRBD1. The CDR3 is 13 residues long. V was pared by 5 bases and J by 7 bases, with 7 bases of the junction left unmatched.

This clonotype was seen repeatedly, ten times or more. The gene calls are TRBV12-3 or TRBV12-4 and TRBJ2-5, with unresolved D. This CDR3 spans 12 amino acids. The V and J ends lost 3 bases and 3 bases respectively, with 5 bases between them. The DNA of the CDR3 is TGTGCCAGCAGTTTTCTGGAAGAGACCCAGTACTTC. Its protein is CASSFLEETQYF.